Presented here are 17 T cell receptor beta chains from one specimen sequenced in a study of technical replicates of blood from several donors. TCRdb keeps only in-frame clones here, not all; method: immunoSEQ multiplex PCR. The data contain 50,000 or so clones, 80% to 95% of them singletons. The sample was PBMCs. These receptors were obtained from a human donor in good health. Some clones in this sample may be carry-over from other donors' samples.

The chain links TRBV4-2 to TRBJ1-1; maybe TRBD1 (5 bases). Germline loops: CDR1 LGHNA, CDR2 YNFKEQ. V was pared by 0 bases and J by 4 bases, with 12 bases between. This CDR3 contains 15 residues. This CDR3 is CASSQDPGGSTEAFF. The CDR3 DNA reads TGTGCCAGCAGCCAAGATCCCGGGGGGAGCACTGAAGCTTTCTTT.

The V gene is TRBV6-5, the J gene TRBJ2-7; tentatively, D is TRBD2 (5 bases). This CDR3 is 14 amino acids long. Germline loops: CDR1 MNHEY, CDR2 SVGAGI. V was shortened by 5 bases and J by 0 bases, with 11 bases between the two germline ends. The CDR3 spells CASSPGTTSYEQYF. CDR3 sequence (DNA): TGTGCCAGCAGTCCGGGAACTACCTCCTACGAGCAGTACTTC.

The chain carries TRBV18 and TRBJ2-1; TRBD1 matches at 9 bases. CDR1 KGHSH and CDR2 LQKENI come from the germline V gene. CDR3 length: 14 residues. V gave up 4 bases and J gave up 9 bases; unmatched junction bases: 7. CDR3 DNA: TGTGCCAGCTCACAGGGACAGGGTTACGGTGAGCAGTTCTTC. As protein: CASSQGQGYGEQFF.

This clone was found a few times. The CDR3 is CASSYSIIGGAEAFF. CDR3 nucleotides: TGTGCCAGCAGTTACTCGATCATCGGGGGGGCTGAAGCTTTCTTT. This rearrangement joins TRBV6-5 to TRBJ1-1; weak D call: TRBD1 (5 bases). CDR3 length: 15 residues. V dropped 0 bases and J dropped 6 bases, with 14 bases sitting between them. Germline V gene data show CDR1 as MNHEY and CDR2 as SVGAGI.

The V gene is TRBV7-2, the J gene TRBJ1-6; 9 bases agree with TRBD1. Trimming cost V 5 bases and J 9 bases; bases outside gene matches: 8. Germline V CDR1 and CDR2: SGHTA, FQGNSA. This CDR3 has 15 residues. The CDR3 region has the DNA TGTGCCAGCAGCGCCACAGGGGGCGCGGGTTCACCCCTCCACTTT. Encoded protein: CASSATGGAGSPLHF. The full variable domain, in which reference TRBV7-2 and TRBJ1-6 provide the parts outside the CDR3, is GAGVSQSPSNKVTEKGKDVELRCDPISGHTALYWYRQSLGQGLEFLIYFQGNSAPDKSGLPSDRFSAERTGGSVSTLTIQRTQQEDSAVYLCASSATGGAGSPLHFGNGTRLTVT.

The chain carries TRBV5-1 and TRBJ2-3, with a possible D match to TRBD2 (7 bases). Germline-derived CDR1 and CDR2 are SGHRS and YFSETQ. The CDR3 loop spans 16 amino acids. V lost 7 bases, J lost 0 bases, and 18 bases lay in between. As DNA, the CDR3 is TGCGCCAGCTTCGAGGGGGGGAGAGGGAGCACAGATACGCAGTATTTT. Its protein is CASFEGGRGSTDTQYF. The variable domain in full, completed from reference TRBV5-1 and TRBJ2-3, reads KAGVTQTPRYLIKTRGQQVTLSCSPISGHRSVSWYQQTPGQGLQFLFEYFSETQRNKGNFPGRFSGRQFSNSRSEMNVSTLELGDSALYLCASFEGGRGSTDTQYFGPGTRLTVL.

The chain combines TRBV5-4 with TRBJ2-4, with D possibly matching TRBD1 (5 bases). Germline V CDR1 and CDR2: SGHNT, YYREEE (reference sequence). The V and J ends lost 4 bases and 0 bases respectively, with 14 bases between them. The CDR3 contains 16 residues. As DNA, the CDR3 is TGTGCCAGCAGCCTATCCGGACAAACAGCCAAAAACATTCAGTACTTC. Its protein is CASSLSGQTAKNIQYF. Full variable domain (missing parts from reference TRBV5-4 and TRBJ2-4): ETGVTQSPTHLIKTRGQQVTLRCSSQSGHNTVSWYQQALGQGPQFIFQYYREEENGRGNFPPRFSGLQFPNYSSELNVNALELDDSALYLCASSLSGQTAKNIQYFGAGTRLSVL.

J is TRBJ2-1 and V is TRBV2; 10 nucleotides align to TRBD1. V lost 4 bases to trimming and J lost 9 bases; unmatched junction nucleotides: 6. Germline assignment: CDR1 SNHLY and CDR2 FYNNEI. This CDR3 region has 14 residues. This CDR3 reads CASSGDRGNGEQFF. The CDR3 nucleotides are TGTGCCAGCAGTGGGGACAGGGGTAATGGTGAGCAGTTCTTC.

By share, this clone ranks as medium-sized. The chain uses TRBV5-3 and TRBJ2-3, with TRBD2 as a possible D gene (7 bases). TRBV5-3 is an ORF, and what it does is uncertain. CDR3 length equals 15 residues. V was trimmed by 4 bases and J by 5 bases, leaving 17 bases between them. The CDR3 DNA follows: TGTGCCAGAAGCACAGACGGGGGGCCCGGAGATACGCAGTATTTT. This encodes CARSTDGGPGDTQYF.

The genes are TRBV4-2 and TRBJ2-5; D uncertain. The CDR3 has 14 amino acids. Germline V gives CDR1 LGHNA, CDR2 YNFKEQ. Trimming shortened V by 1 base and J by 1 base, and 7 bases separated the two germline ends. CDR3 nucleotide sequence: TGTGCCAGCAGCCAAGGGGCAGTCCAAGAGACCCAGTACTTC. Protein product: CASSQGAVQETQYF.

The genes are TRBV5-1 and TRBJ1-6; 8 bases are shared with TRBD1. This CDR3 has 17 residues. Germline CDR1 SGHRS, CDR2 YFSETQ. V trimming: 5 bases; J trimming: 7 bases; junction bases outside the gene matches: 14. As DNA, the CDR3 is TGCGCCAGCAGTCTGGACCGGTCAGGGGGCGGGAATTCACCCCTCCACTTT. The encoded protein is CASSLDRSGGGNSPLHF. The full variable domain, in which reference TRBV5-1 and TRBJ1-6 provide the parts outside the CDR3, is KAGVTQTPRYLIKTRGQQVTLSCSPISGHRSVSWYQQTPGQGLQFLFEYFSETQRNKGNFPGRFSGRQFSNSRSEMNVSTLELGDSALYLCASSLDRSGGGNSPLHFGNGTRLTVT.

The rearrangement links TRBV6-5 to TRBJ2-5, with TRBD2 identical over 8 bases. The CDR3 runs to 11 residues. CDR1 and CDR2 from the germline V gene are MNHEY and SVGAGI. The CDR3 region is CAAGGRETQYF. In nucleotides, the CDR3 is TGTGCTGCGGGGGGCCGGGAGACCCAGTACTTC.

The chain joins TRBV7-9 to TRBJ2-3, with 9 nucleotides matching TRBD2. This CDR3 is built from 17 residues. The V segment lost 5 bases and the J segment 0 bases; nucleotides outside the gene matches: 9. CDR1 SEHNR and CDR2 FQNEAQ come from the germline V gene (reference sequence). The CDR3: CASSASTSGYSTDTQYF. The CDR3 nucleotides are TGTGCCAGCAGCGCCTCAACTAGCGGGTACAGCACAGATACGCAGTATTTT.

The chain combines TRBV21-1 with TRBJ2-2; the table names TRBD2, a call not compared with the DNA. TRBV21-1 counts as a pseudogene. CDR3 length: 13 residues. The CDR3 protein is CARRGESTGELFF. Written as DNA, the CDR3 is TGTGCCAGGCGGGGGGAAAGCACCGGGGAGCTGTTTTTT.

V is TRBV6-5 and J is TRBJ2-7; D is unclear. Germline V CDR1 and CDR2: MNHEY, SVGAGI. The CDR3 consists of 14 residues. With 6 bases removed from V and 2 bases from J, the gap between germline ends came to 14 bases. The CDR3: CASSLNRRAYEQYF. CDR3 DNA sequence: TGTGCCAGCAGCCTAAATCGGAGAGCCTACGAGCAGTACTTC.

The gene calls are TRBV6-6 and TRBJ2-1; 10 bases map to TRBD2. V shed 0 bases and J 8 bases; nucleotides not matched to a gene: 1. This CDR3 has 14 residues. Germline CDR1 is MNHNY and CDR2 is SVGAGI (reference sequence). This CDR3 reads CASSYSGTSDEQFF. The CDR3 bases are TGTGCCAGCAGTTACTCCGGGACTAGCGATGAGCAGTTCTTC.

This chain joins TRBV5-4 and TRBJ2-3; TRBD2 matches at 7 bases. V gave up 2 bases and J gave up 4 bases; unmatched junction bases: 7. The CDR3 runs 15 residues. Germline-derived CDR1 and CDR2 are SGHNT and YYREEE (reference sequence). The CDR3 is CASSLWREYADTQYF. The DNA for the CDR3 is TGTGCCAGCAGCTTATGGCGGGAGTATGCAGATACGCAGTATTTT.